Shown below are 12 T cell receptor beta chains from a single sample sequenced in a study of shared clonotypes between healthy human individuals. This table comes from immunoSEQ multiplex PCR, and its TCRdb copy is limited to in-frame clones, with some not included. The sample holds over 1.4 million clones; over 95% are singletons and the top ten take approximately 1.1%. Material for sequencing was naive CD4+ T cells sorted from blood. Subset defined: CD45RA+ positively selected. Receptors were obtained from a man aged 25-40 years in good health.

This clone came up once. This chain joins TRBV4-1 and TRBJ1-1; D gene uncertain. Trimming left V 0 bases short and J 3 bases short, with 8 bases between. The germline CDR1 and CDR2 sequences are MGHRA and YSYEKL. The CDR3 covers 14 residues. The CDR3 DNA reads TGCGCCAGCAGCCAAGATACAGACTACACTGAAGCTTTCTTT. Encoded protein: CASSQDTDYTEAFF.

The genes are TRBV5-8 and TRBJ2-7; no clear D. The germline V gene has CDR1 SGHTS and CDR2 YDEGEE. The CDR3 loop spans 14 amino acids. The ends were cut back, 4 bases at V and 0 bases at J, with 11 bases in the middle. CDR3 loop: CASSTTTHSYEQYF. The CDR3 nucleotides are TGTGCCAGCAGCACAACGACTCACTCCTACGAGCAGTACTTC.

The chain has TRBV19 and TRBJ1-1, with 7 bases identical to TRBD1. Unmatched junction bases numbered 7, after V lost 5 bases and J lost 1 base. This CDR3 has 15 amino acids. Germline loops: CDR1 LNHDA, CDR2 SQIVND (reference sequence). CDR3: CASSGSGGENTEAFF. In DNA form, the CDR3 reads TGTGCCAGTAGTGGGTCAGGGGGGGAGAACACTGAAGCTTTCTTT.

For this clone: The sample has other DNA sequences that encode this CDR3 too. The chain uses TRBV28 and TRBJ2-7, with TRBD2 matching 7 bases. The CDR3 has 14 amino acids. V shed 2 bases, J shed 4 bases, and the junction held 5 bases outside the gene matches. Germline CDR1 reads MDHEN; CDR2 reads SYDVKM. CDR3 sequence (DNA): TGTGCCAGCAGTTTAGGCGGGAGTGGGTACGAGCAGTACTTC. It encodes CASSLGGSGYEQYF. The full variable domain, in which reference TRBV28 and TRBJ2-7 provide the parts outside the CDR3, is DVKVTQSSRYLVKRTGEKVFLECVQDMDHENMFWYRQDPGLGLRLIYFSYDVKMKEKGDIPEGYSVSREKKERFSLILESASTNQTSMYLCASSLGGSGYEQYFGPGTRLTVT.

The CDR3 reads CAWSGALKETQYF. The DNA for the CDR3 is TGTGCCTGGAGTGGAGCACTAAAAGAGACCCAGTACTTC. V is TRBV30 and J is TRBJ2-5, with D unresolved. V lost 1 base to trimming and J lost 3 bases, with 9 bases between them. This CDR3 region has 13 residues. Germline V gene lookup returns CDR1 GTSNPN and CDR2 SVGIG (reference sequence).

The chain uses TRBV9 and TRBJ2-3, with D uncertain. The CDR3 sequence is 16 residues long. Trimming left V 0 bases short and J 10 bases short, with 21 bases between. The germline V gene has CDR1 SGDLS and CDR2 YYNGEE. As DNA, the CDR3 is TGTGCCAGCAGCGTAGAGTTTGGGCTCCCCACCCAGCCGCAGTATTTT. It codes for CASSVEFGLPTQPQYF.

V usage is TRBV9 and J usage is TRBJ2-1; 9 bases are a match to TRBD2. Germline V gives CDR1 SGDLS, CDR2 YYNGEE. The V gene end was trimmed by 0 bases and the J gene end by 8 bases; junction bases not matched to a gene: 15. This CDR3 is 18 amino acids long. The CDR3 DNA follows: TGTGCCAGCAGCGTAGCTTCAGGGGTCTTGACTAGCGGCCATGAGCAGTTCTTC. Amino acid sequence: CASSVASGVLTSGHEQFF.

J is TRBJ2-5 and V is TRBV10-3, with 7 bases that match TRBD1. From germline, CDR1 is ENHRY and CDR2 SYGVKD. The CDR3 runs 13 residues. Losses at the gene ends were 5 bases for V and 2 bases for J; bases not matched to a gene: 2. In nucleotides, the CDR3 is TGTGCCATCAGTTCGGGACAGCAAGAGACCCAGTACTTC. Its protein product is CAISSGQQETQYF.

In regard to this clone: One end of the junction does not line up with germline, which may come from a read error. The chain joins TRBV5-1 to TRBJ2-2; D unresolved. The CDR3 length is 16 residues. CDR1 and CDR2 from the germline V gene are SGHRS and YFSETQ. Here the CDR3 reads CASTLLGITNTGELFF. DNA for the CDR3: TGCGCCAGCACCTTGCTGGGGATCACGAACACCGGGGAGCTGTTTTTT.

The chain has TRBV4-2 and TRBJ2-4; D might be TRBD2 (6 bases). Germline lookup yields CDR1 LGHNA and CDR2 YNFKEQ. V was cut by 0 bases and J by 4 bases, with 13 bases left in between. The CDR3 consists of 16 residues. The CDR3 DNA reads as TGTGCCAGCAGCCAAGAATGGGAGCGGGTGAAAAACATTCAGTACTTC. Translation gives CASSQEWERVKNIQYF.

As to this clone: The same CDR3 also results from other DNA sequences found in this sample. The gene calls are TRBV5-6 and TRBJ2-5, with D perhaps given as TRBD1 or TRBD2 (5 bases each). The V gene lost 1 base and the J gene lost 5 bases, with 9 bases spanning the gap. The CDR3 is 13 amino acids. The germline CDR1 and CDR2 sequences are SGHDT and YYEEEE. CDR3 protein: CASSLRGQETQYF. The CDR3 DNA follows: TGTGCCAGCAGCTTGCGGGGCCAGGAGACCCAGTACTTC.

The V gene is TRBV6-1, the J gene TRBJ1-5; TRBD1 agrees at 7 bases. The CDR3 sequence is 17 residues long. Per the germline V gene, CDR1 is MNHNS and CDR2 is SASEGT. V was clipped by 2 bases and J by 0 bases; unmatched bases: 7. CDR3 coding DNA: TGTGCCAGCAGTGAAAGGGGGGACAGAAATAGCAATCAGCCCCAGCATTTT. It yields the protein CASSERGDRNSNQPQHF.